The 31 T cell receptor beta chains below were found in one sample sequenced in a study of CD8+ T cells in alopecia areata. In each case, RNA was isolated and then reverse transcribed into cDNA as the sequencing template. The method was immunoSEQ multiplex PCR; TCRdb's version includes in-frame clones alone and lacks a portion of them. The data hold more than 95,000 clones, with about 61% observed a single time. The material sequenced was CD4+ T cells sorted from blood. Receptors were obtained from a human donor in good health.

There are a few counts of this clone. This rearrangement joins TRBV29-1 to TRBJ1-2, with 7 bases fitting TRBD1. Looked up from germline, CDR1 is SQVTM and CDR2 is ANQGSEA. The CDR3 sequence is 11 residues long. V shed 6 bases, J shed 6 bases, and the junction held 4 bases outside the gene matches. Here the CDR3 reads CSVETGHGYTF. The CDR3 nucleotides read TGCAGCGTAGAGACAGGGCATGGCTACACCTTC.

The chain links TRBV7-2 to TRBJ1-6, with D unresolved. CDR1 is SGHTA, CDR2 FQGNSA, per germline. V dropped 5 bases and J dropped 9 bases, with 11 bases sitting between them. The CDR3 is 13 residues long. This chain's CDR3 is CASSPQAGSPLHF. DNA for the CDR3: TGTGCCAGCAGCCCCCAGGCTGGTTCACCCCTCCACTTT.

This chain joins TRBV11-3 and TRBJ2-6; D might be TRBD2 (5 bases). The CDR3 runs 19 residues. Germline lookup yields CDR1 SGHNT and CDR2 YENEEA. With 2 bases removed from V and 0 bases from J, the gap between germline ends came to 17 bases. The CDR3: CASSLRGPGVPSGANVLTF. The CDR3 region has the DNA TGTGCCAGCAGCTTACGCGGGCCCGGGGTCCCCTCTGGGGCCAACGTCCTGACTTTC.

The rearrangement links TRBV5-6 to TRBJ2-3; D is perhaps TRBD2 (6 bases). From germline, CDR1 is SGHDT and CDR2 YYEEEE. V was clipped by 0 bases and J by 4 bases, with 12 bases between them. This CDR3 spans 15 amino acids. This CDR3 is CASSLVGRVSDTQYF. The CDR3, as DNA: TGTGCCAGCAGCTTGGTCGGGAGAGTGTCAGATACGCAGTATTTT.

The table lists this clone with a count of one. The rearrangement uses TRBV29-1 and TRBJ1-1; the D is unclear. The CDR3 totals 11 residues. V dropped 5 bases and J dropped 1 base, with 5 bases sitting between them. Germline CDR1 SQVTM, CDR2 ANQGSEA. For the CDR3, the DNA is TGCAGCGTTAAAAGGAACACTGAAGCTTTCTTT. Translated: CSVKRNTEAFF.

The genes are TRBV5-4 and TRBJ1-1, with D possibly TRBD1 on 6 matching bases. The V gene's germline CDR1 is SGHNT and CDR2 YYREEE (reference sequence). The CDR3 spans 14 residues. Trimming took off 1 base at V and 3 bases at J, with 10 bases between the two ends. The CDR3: CASSLSRGDTEAFF. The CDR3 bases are TGTGCCAGCAGCTTGTCGAGGGGGGACACTGAAGCTTTCTTT.

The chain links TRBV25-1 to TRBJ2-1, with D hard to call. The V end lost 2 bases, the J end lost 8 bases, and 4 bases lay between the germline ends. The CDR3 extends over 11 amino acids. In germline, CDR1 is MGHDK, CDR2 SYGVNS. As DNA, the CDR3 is TGTGCCAGCAGTGAAGCTCATGAGCAGTTCTTC. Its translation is CASSEAHEQFF.

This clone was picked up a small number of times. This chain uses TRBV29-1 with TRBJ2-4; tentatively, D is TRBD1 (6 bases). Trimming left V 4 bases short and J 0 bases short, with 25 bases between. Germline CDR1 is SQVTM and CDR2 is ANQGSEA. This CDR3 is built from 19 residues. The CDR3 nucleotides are TGCAGCGTTGTGCCAGGGGCCGCAGGGCCCAAACTAGCCAAAAACATTCAGTACTTC. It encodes CSVVPGAAGPKLAKNIQYF.

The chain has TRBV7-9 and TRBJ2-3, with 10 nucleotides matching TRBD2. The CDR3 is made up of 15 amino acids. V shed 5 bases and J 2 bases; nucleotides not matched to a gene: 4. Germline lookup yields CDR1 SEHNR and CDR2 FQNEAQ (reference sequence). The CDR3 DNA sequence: TGTGCCAGCAGCCCGGGGACTAGCGCCACAGATACGCAGTATTTT. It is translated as CASSPGTSATDTQYF.

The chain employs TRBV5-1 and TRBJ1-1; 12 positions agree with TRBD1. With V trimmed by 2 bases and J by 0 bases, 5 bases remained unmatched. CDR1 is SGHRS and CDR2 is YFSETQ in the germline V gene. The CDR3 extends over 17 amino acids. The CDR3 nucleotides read TGCGCCAGCAGCTTTGGGACAGGGGGCAAGATGAACACTGAAGCTTTCTTT. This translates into CASSFGTGGKMNTEAFF.

This CDR3 is CSVEPGGGTDTQYF. The CDR3 region has the DNA TGCAGCGTTGAGCCGGGGGGGGGCACAGATACGCAGTATTTT. The genes are TRBV29-1 and TRBJ2-3; 8 bases are shared with TRBD2. The germline gives CDR1 SQVTM, CDR2 ANQGSEA. This CDR3 is 14 amino acids long. V dropped 3 bases and J dropped 1; count of bases not matched to a gene: 3.

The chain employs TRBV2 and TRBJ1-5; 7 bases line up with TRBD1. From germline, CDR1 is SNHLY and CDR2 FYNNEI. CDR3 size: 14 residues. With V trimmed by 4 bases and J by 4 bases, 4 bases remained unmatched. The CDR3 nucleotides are TGTGCCAGCAGTGGGGAACAGGGGAATCAGCCCCAGCATTTT. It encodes CASSGEQGNQPQHF.

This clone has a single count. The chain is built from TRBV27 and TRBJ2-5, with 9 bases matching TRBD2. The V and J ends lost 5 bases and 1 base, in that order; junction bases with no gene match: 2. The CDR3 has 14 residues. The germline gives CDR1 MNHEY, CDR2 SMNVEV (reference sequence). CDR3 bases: TGTGCCAGCAGTCGCGGGAGGGTCCAAGAGACCCAGTACTTC. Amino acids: CASSRGRVQETQYF.

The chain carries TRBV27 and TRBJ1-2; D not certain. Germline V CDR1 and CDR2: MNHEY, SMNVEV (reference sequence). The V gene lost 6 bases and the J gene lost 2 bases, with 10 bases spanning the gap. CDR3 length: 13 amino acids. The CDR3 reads CASSLNPNYGYTF. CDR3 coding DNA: TGTGCCAGCAGCCTTAACCCAAACTATGGCTACACCTTC.

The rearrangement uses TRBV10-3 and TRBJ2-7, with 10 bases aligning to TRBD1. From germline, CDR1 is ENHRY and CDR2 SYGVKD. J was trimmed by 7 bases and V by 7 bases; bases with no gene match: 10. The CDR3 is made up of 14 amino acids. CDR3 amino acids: CAITSGTGAKEQYF. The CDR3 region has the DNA TGTGCCATCACCTCCGGGACAGGGGCTAAAGAGCAGTACTTC.

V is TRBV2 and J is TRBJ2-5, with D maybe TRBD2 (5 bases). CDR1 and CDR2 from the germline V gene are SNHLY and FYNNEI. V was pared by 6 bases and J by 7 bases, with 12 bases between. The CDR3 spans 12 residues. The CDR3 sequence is CASRALAGTQYF. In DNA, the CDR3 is TGTGCCAGCAGAGCCCTGGCGGGGACCCAGTACTTC. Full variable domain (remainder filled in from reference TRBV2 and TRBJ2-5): EPEVTQTPSHQVTQMGQEVILRCVPISNHLYFYWYRQILGQKVEFLVSFYNNEISEKSEIFDDQFSVERPDGSNFTLKIRSTKLEDSAMYFCASRALAGTQYFGPGTRLLVL.

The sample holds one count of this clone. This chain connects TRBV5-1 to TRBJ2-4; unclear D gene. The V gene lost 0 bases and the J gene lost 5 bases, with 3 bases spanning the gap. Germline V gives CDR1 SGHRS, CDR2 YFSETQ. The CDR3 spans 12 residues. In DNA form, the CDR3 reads TGCGCCAGCAGCTTGGGGGAAAACATTCAGTACTTC. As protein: CASSLGENIQYF.

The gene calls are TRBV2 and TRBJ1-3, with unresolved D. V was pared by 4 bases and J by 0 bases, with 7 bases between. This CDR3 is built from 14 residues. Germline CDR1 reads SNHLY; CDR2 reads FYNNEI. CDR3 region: CASSGLTSGNTIYF. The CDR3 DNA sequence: TGTGCCAGCAGTGGACTGACCTCTGGAAACACCATATATTTT.

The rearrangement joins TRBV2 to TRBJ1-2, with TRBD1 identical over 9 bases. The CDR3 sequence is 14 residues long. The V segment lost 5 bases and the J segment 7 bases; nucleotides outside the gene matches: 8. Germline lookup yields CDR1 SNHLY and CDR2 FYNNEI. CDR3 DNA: TGTGCCAGCAGTCACGTACAGGGGGCGGGTGGCTACACCTTC. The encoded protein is CASSHVQGAGGYTF.

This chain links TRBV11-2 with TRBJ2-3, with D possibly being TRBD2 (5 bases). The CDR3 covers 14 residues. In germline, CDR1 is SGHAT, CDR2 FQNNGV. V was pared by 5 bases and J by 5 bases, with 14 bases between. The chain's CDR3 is CASSRGGPGDTQYF. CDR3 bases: TGTGCCAGCAGCCGAGGCGGGCCAGGAGATACGCAGTATTTT.

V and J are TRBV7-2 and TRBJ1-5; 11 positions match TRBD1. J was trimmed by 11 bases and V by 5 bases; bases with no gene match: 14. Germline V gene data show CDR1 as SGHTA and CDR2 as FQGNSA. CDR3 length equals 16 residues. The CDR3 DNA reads TGTGCCAGCAGCCTATGGACAGGGGGCGCCCCCACCTCCCAGCATTTT. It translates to CASSLWTGGAPTSQHF.

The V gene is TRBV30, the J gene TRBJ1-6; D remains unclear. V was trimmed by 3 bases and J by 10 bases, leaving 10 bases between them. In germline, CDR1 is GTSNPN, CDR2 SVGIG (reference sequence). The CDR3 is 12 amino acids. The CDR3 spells CAWRTRVSPLHF. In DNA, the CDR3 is TGTGCCTGGAGAACAAGGGTGTCACCCCTCCACTTT. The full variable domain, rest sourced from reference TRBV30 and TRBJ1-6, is SQTIHQWPATLVQPVGSPLSLECTVEGTSNPNLYWYRQAAGRGLQLLFYSVGIGQISSEVPQNLSASRPQDRQFILSSKKLLLSDSGFYLCAWRTRVSPLHFGNGTRLTVT.

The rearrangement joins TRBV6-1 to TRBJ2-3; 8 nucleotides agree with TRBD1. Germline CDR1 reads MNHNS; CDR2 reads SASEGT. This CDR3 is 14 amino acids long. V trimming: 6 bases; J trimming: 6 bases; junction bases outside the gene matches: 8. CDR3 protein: CASRLRGHNDTQYF. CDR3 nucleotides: TGTGCCAGCAGGCTCAGGGGGCATAATGATACGCAGTATTTT.

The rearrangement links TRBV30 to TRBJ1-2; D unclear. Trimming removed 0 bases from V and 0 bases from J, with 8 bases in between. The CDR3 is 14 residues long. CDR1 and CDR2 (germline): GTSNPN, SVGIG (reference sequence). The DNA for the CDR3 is TGTGCCTGGAGTGTAAGGCTAGCTAACTATGGCTACACCTTC. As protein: CAWSVRLANYGYTF.

CDR3 in amino acids: CAISASGGPAQYF. The CDR3 DNA follows: TGTGCCATCAGTGCTAGCGGGGGACCGGCGCAGTATTTT. V usage is TRBV10-3 and J usage is TRBJ2-3; 10 nucleotides match TRBD2. The CDR3 sequence is 13 residues long. The trim removed 4 bases at V and 10 bases at J, leaving 5 bases unmatched. Germline V gene lookup returns CDR1 ENHRY and CDR2 SYGVKD.

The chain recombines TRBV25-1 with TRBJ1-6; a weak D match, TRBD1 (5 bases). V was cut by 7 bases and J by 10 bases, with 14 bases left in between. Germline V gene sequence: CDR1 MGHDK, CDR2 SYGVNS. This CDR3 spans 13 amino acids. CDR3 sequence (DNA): TGTGCCAGCATGTCACAGGTTGGCTCACCCCTCCACTTT. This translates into CASMSQVGSPLHF.

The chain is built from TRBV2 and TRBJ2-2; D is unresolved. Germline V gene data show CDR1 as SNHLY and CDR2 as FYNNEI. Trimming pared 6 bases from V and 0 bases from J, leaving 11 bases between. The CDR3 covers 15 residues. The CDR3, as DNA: TGTGCCAGCAGCGCCTCGGGCGCGAACACCGGGGAGCTGTTTTTT. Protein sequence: CASSASGANTGELFF.

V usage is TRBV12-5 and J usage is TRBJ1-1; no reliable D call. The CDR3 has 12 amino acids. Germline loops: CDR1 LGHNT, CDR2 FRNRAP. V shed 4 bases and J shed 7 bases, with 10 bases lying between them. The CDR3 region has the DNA TGTGCTAGTGGTTACACGTCGATTGAAGCTTTCTTT. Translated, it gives CASGYTSIEAFF. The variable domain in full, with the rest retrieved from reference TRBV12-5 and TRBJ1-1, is DARVTQTPRHKVTEMGQEVTMRCQPILGHNTVFWYRQTMMQGLELLAYFRNRAPLDDSGMPKDRFSAEMPDATLATLKIQPSEPRDSAVYFCASGYTSIEAFFGQGTRLTVV.

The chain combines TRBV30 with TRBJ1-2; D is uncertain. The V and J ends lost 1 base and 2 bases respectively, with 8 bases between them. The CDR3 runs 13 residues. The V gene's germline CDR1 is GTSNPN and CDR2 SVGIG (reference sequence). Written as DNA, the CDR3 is TGTGCCTGGAGTGCGGAGACAAACTATGGCTACACCTTC. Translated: CAWSAETNYGYTF.

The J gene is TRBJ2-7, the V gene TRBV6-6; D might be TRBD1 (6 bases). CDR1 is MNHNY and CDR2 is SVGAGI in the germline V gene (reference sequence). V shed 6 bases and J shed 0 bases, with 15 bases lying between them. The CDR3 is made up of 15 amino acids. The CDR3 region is CASRTGGGYSYEQYF. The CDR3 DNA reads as TGTGCCAGCAGGACAGGCGGTGGCTACTCCTACGAGCAGTACTTC.

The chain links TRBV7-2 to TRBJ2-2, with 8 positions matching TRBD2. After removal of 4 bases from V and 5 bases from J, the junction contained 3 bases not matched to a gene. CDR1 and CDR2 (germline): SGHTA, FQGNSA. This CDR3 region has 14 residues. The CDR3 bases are TGTGCCAGCAGCTGGGGACTAGGGACCGGGGAGCTGTTTTTT. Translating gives CASSWGLGTGELFF.